The rows below give T cell receptor beta chains drawn from one sample of a study of blood T cells in healthy people across ages. One entry per CDR3 protein, called by TCRdb with MiXCR from the 5' RACE reads. This table holds about 780,000 distinct CDR3 sequences, more than 35% found once. The sequenced sample consisted of blood. The receptors stem from a man at least 80 years old in good health. Both conserved end residues are part of each CDR3.

V gene: TRBV10-3
J gene: TRBJ2-3
CDR3 protein: CAISESTGPGRAGAVTDTQYF

V gene: TRBV20-1
J gene: TRBJ2-7
CDR3 protein: CSARPQERVYEQYF

V gene: TRBV27
J gene: TRBJ1-2
CDR3 protein: CASSPRDGWHYTF

V gene: TRBV7-9
J gene: TRBJ2-5
CDR3 protein: CASSLSAGAEEQYF

V gene: TRBV4-2
J gene: TRBJ1-6
CDR3 protein: CASSREQDSPLHF

V gene: TRBV20-1
J gene: TRBJ2-7
CDR3 protein: CSANPVEEGLYEQYF

V gene: TRBV20-1
J gene: TRBJ1-2
CDR3 protein: CSARTGENYGYTF

V gene: TRBV7-9
J gene: TRBJ2-3
CDR3 protein: CASSSKTSGVTDTQYF

V gene: TRBV9
J gene: TRBJ1-2
CDR3 protein: CASSPGTGGANYGYTF

V gene: TRBV4-3
J gene: TRBJ2-5
CDR3 protein: CASSQEYHYQETQYF

V gene: TRBV10-3
J gene: -
CDR3 protein: CAIKGSDNEQYF

V gene: TRBV11-1
J gene: TRBJ2-7
CDR3 protein: CASSYTDEWLAGAHYEQYF

V gene: TRBV5-1
J gene: TRBJ2-5
CDR3 protein: CASSLGGGPNYEQYF

V gene: TRBV20-1
J gene: TRBJ2-5
CDR3 protein: CSASLGTPFVLSVETQYF

V gene: TRBV25-1
J gene: TRBJ2-3
CDR3 protein: CASSEGAGVDTQYF

V gene: TRBV29-1
J gene: TRBJ2-5
CDR3 protein: CSVLRPYQETQYF

V gene: TRBV21-1
J gene: TRBJ2-5
CDR3 protein: CASSKVGRDSLETQYF

V gene: TRBV7-9
J gene: TRBJ2-1
CDR3 protein: CASSSPGQSGGYNEQFF

V gene: TRBV20-1
J gene: TRBJ2-1
CDR3 protein: CSARDFRGGYNEQFF

V gene: TRBV2
J gene: TRBJ2-7
CDR3 protein: CASIASGYEQYF

V gene: TRBV7-9
J gene: TRBJ2-6
CDR3 protein: CASSKGQYLPGANVLTF

V gene: TRBV7-9
J gene: TRBJ2-2
CDR3 protein: CASSPETLEELFF

V gene: TRBV12-3/TRBV12-4
J gene: TRBJ2-2
CDR3 protein: CASSPGRAETGELFF

V gene: TRBV12-3/TRBV12-4
J gene: TRBJ2-6
CDR3 protein: CASSCGGSGANVLTF

V gene: TRBV7-2
J gene: TRBJ1-4
CDR3 protein: CASSSLPGSHEKLFF

V gene: TRBV11-2
J gene: TRBJ2-2
CDR3 protein: CASSPSTNTGELFF

V gene: TRBV29-1
J gene: TRBJ2-5
CDR3 protein: CSVVPGTETQYF

V gene: TRBV30
J gene: TRBJ1-2
CDR3 protein: CAWRWTQSCGYTF

V gene: TRBV5-1
J gene: TRBJ2-3
CDR3 protein: CASSLTGLAEYIDTQYF

V gene: TRBV2
J gene: TRBJ2-3
CDR3 protein: CASRRLLTDTQYF

V gene: TRBV19
J gene: TRBJ2-1
CDR3 protein: CASNLAGGLFHEQFF

V gene: TRBV20-1
J gene: TRBJ2-7
CDR3 protein: CSARDPRTSGSGEQYF

V gene: TRBV20-1
J gene: TRBJ2-3
CDR3 protein: CSARTSGRVPDTQYF

V gene: TRBV15
J gene: TRBJ2-1
CDR3 protein: CATSSAGTSVDNEQFF

V gene: TRBV27
J gene: TRBJ1-6
CDR3 protein: CASSQQDRAGSPLHF

V gene: TRBV6-5
J gene: TRBJ1-2
CDR3 protein: CASYNRGYTF

V gene: TRBV4-3
J gene: TRBJ2-1
CDR3 protein: CASSQTGKAYNEQFF

V gene: TRBV2
J gene: TRBJ2-7
CDR3 protein: CASLPGLAGGDRYF

V gene: TRBV29-1
J gene: TRBJ1-3
CDR3 protein: CSVGAGGGSGNTIYF

V gene: TRBV5-1
J gene: TRBJ2-5
CDR3 protein: CASSLGSIAEETQYF

V gene: TRBV5-5
J gene: -
CDR3 protein: CASSLGDLYNEQYF

V gene: TRBV3-1
J gene: TRBJ2-7
CDR3 protein: CASSAGSLRVQYF

V gene: TRBV12-3/TRBV12-4
J gene: TRBJ2-5
CDR3 protein: CASSLRGGESAQYF

V gene: TRBV4-3
J gene: TRBJ1-1
CDR3 protein: CASSQVGAGDAFF

V gene: TRBV7-2
J gene: TRBJ1-1
CDR3 protein: CASSLAVLSGNTEAFF

V gene: TRBV29-1
J gene: TRBJ2-5
CDR3 protein: CSVEFGGETQYF

V gene: TRBV28
J gene: TRBJ2-7
CDR3 protein: CASSVDRVLYEQYF

V gene: TRBV7-9
J gene: TRBJ2-1
CDR3 protein: CASNSIGLARFNEQFF

V gene: TRBV20-1
J gene: TRBJ1-5
CDR3 protein: CSAQPTGGNQPQRF

V gene: TRBV4-2
J gene: TRBJ2-7
CDR3 protein: CASSQDLRDGTYEQYF

V gene: TRBV9
J gene: TRBJ2-1
CDR3 protein: CASSVQTGLGYNEQFF

V gene: TRBV9
J gene: TRBJ2-5
CDR3 protein: CASRPTSGMGGQYF

V gene: TRBV20-1
J gene: TRBJ2-3
CDR3 protein: CSARLADTQYF